In its sample, the clone carrying this T cell receptor (beta chain) was seen once. Its antigen is currently unknown. Clones were read by immunoSEQ multiplex PCR, and TCRdb kept only the in-frame ones, dropping some. The repertoire includes over 950,000 clones, around 77% of them detected once, and 0.89% sits in the top ten. The data were obtained in a study of shared clonotypes between healthy human individuals. Overall study: A donor's plate count was three for CD4 naive and three for CD4 memory; CD8 naive had two and CD8 memory one.

Donors included only healthy HIV-negative adults lacking recent acute infections or vaccinations. Both subsets, CD45RA+ naive and CD45RA-negative memory, were split from the CD4+ cells. Study conclusions and caveats: Lower generation probabilities were found for non-shared clonotypes than for those shared by all four donors.

There are 15 residues in the CDR3. The germline V gene has CDR1 MDHEN and CDR2 SYDVKM. The V and J ends lost 10 bases and 5 bases, in that order; junction bases with no gene match: 15. The sequencing input was memory CD4+ T cells from PBMCs. Subset: CD45RA-negative fraction. The origin of this receptor is a man between 18 and 29 years old in good health. Some clones in this sample may be carry-over from other donors' samples. The chain links TRBV28 to TRBJ2-7; TRBD1 aligns across 9 bases. CDR3 sequence (DNA): TGTGCCACCTCGTCGTGGGGACAGGGCCGCCACGAGCAGTACTTC. Its translation is CATSSWGQGRHEQYF.